This TCR beta chain was sequenced for a study of T cells in Graves' hyperthyroidism and ophthalmopathy. Absent ophthalmopathy progression within 18 months defined stable Graves' hyperthyroidism. Newly diagnosed patients aged 18 to 65 had hyperthyroidism of under 2 months' duration. Study conclusions and caveats: Model predictions of ophthalmopathy came a median around 6.5 months before onset. From stable hyperthyroidism, ophthalmopathy was separated by a 13 V-J model.

This clonotype showed up many times. The antigen is not known. Amplification of TCR beta CDR3 regions was performed using RNA transcripts as template. A first-round RT-PCR of the TCR CDR3 used the HTBI primer set. TCRdb used MiXCR to reprocess the multiplex PCR reads, holding one entry per CDR3 protein. The sample gives under 350,000 distinct CDR3 sequences, around 23% of which show up once; roughly 52% is in the top ten. This sequence was found in a woman aged 50 to 60 with Graves' hyperthyroidism. What was sequenced was blood.

CDR3 sequence reads: CASSALGQGNYEQYF. CDR3 bases: TGTGCCAGCAGTGCCTTGGGACAGGGAAACTACGAGCAGTACTTC. V gene TRBV6-1 combines with J gene TRBJ2-7; 9 nucleotides match TRBD1. CDR1 is MNHNS, CDR2 SASEGT, per germline. CDR3 length: 15 residues. The ends lost 4 bases at V and 3 bases at J; junction bases unmatched: 7.